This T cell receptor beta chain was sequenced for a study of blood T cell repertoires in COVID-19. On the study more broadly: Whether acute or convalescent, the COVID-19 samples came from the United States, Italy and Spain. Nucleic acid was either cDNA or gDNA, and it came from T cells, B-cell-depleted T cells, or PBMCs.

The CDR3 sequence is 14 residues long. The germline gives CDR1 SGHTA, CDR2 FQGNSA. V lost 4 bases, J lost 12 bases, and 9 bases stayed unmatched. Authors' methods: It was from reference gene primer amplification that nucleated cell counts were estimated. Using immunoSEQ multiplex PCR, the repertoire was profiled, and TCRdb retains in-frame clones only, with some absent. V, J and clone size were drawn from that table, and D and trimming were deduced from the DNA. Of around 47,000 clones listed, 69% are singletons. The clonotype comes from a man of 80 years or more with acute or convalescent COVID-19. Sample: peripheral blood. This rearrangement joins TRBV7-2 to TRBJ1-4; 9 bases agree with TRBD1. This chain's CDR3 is CASSSRGDREELFF. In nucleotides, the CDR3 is TGTGCCAGCAGCTCAAGGGGGGACAGGGAGGAACTGTTTTTT.